Listed below are T cell receptor beta chains from one sample, sequenced in a study of blood T cell repertoires in COVID-19. Data came from immunoSEQ multiplex PCR; TCRdb stores just in-frame clones and leaves some out. The sample yields some 80,000 clones, around 80% seen once. Sequencing used peripheral blood. All receptors come from a human donor in a cohort sampled during active COVID-19. CDR3s include the opening cysteine and the closing phenylalanine or tryptophan. D genes are given only for firm matches. The size entry is marked missing in some rows and otherwise reads once, few, many or a size class.

J: TRBJ1-5; D: NA; V: TRBV9; size: NA; DNA: TGTGCCAGCAGCCCAGTGGGGGACTACAATCAGCCCCAGCATTTT; CDR3: CASSPVGDYNQPQHF
J: TRBJ1-2; D: TRBD1; V: TRBV19; size: NA; DNA: TGTGCCAGTACCCCGGGACAGGGAGGGAGAAACTATGGCTACACCTTC; CDR3: CASTPGQGGRNYGYTF
J: TRBJ1-5; D: TRBD1; V: TRBV6-1; size: NA; DNA: TGTGCCAGCAGTGAATTTCGAGCAGGGGGGCCCCAGCATTTT; CDR3: CASSEFRAGGPQHF
J: TRBJ1-4; D: NA; V: TRBV25-1; size: NA; DNA: TGTGCCAGCCTAGGGGCCGGACGCCCTAATGAAAAACTGTTTTTT; CDR3: CASLGAGRPNEKLFF
J: TRBJ1-4; D: NA; V: TRBV18; size: NA; DNA: TGTGCCAGCTCACCCGGCATCTCGGAGGGCGAAAAACTGTTTTTT; CDR3: CASSPGISEGEKLFF
J: TRBJ1-5; D: NA; V: TRBV7-8; size: NA; DNA: TGTGCCAGCAGCCCTAGCCGGGCGATCAATCAGCCCCAGCATTTT; CDR3: CASSPSRAINQPQHF
J: TRBJ2-7; D: NA; V: TRBV13; size: few; DNA: TGTGCCAGCAGCCAATTCCAGGGTCGGGAGCAGTACTTC; CDR3: CASSQFQGREQYF
J: TRBJ2-7; D: TRBD1; V: TRBV7-9; size: NA; DNA: TGTGCCAGCAGCTTTAGGGGACAGGGGGGCGACGAGCAGTACTTC; CDR3: CASSFRGQGGDEQYF
J: TRBJ1-6; D: TRBD1; V: TRBV27; size: NA; DNA: TGTGCCAGCAGTACACCTGGGACAGTCAATTCACCCCTCCACTTT; CDR3: CASSTPGTVNSPLHF
J: TRBJ2-3; D: TRBD1; V: TRBV29-1; size: NA; DNA: TGCAGCGCTGGTGACAGGGGGACGGGAGATACGCAGTATTTT; CDR3: CSAGDRGTGDTQYF
J: TRBJ1-5; D: NA; V: TRBV6-5; size: few; DNA: TGTGCCAGCAGCCTGACAGCCGGCAGCAATCAGCCCCAGCATTTT; CDR3: CASSLTAGSNQPQHF
J: TRBJ1-4; D: TRBD1; V: TRBV6-5; size: NA; DNA: TGTGCCAGCAGCGTAGGACAGGGTTCTAATGAAAAACTGTTTTTT; CDR3: CASSVGQGSNEKLFF
J: TRBJ2-1; D: TRBD1; V: TRBV7-9; size: NA; DNA: TGTGCCAGCAGCGGACAGGTCGATGAGCAGTTCTTC; CDR3: CASSGQVDEQFF
J: TRBJ2-2; D: TRBD2; V: TRBV9; size: NA; DNA: TGTGCCAGCAGCGTAGAGGGACTAGTTATAGGGACCGGGGAGCTGTTTTTT; CDR3: CASSVEGLVIGTGELFF
J: TRBJ2-1; D: TRBD2; V: TRBV29-1; size: once; DNA: TGCAGCGTGGGGGGACTAGCGGGGCCTGAGCAGTTCTTC; CDR3: CSVGGLAGPEQFF